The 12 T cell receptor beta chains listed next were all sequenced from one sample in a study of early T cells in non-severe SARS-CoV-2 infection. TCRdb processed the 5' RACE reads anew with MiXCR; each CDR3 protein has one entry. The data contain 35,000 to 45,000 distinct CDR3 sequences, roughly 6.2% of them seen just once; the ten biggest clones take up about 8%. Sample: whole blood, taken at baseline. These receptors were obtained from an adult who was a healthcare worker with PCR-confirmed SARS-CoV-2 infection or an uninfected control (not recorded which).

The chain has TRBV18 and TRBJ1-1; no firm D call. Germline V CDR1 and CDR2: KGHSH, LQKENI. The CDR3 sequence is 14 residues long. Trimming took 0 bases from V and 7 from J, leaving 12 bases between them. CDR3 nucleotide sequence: TGTGCCAGCTCACCACCGAAGAACGGTATTGAAGCTTTCTTT. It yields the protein CASSPPKNGIEAFF.

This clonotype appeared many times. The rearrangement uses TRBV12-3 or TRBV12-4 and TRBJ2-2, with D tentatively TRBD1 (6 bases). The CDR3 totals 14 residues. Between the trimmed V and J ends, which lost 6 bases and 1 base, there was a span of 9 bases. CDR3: CASSWGQNTGELFF. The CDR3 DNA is TGTGCCAGCAGCTGGGGACAGAACACCGGGGAGCTGTTTTTT.

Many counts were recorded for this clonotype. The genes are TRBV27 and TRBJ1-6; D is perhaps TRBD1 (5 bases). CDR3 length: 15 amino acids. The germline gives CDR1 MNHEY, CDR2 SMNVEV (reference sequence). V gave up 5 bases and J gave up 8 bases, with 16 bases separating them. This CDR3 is CASSLSRVWDSPLHF. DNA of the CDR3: TGTGCCAGCAGTCTCTCCAGGGTTTGGGATTCACCCCTCCACTTT.

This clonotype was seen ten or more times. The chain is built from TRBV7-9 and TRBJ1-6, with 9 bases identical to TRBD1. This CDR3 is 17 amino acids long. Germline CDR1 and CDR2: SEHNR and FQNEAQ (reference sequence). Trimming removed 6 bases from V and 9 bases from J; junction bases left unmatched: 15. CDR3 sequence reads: CASSQTGTGSPASPLHF. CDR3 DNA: TGTGCCAGCAGTCAAACCGGGACAGGGAGTCCAGCTTCACCCCTCCACTTT.

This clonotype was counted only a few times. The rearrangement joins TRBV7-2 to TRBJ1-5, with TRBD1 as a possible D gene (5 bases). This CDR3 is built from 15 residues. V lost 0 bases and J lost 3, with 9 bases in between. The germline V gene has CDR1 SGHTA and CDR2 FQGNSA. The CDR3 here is CASSLAGTLNQPQHF. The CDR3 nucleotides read TGTGCCAGCAGCTTAGCAGGGACTCTCAATCAGCCCCAGCATTTT.

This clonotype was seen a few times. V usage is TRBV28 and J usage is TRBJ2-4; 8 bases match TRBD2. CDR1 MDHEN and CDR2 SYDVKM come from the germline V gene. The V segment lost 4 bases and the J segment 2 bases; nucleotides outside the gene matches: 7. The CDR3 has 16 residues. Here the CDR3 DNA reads TGTGCCAGCAGTTCCTCCGTAGCGGGGTCCAAAAACATTCAGTACTTC. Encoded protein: CASSSSVAGSKNIQYF.

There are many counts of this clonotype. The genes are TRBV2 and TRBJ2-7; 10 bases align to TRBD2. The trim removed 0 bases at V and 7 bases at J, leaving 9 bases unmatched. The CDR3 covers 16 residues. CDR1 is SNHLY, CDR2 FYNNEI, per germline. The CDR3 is CASSEAGLLAGYEQYF. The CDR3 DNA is TGTGCCAGCAGTGAAGCGGGTCTACTAGCGGGGTATGAGCAGTACTTC.

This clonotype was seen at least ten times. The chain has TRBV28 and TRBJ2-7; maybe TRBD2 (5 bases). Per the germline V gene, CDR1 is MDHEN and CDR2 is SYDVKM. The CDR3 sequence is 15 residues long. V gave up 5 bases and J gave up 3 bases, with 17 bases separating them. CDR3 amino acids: CASSPAGLTLYEQYF. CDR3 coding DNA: TGTGCCAGCAGTCCTGCCGGACTGACCCTCTACGAGCAGTACTTC.

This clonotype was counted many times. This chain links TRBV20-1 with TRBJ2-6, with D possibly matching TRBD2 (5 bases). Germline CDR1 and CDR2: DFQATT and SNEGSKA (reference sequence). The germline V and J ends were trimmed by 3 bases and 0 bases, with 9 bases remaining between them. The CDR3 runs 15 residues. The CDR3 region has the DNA TGCAGTGCTAGCGTGGGAGTCTCTGGGGCCAACGTCCTGACTTTC. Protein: CSASVGVSGANVLTF.

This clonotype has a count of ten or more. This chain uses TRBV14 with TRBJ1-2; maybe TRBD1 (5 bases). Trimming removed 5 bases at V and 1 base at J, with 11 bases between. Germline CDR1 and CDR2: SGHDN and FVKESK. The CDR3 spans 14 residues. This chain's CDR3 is CASSIHRFNYGYTF. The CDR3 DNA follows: TGTGCCAGCAGCATCCACAGGTTTAACTATGGCTACACCTTC. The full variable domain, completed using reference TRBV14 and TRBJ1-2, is EAGVTQFPSHSVIEKGQTVTLRCDPISGHDNLYWYRRVMGKEIKFLLHFVKESKQDESGMPNNRFLAERTGGTYSTLKVQPAELEDSGVYFCASSIHRFNYGYTFGSGTRLTVV.

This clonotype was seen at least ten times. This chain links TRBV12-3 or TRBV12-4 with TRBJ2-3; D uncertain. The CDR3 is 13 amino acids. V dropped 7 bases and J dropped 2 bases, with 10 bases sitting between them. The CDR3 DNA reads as TGTGCCAGCAATGAAAGGAACACAGATACGCAGTATTTT. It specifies CASNERNTDTQYF.

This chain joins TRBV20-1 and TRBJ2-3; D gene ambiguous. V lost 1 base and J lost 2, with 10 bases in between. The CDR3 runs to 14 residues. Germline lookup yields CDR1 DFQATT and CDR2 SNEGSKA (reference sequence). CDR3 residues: CSARGGEATDTQYF. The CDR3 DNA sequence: TGCAGTGCTAGAGGCGGCGAAGCCACAGATACGCAGTATTTT.